This T cell receptor (beta chain) emerged from a study of CD8+ T cells in alopecia areata. Study-level information: Twice daily, treated patients received 5 to 10 mg of oral tofacitinib.

Points on this clone: This CDR3 is also generated by other DNA sequences in the sample.

Following extraction, RNA underwent reverse transcription to cDNA, which served as the sequencing template. Sequencing used immunoSEQ multiplex PCR; TCRdb keeps in-frame clones, though not all of them. The sample lists fewer than 150,000 clones, roughly two fifths occurring once. The germline CDR1 and CDR2 sequences are KGHSH and LQKENI. V lost 3 bases to trimming and J lost 0 bases, with 4 bases between them. This CDR3 has 13 residues. This chain connects TRBV18 to TRBJ2-3; no reliable D call. The clonotype comes from a human donor with alopecia areata. Sequencing used CD4+ T cells sorted from blood. The CDR3 DNA sequence: TGTGCCAGCTCACCGCCCAGCACAGATACGCAGTATTTT. This sequence encodes CASSPPSTDTQYF.